This T cell receptor beta chain was sequenced for a study of blood T cell repertoires in COVID-19. Across the study: Whether acute or convalescent, the COVID-19 samples came from the United States, Italy and Spain. T cells, B-cell-depleted T cells, or PBMCs supplied cDNA or gDNA.

The CDR3 has 16 residues. Germline-derived CDR1 and CDR2 are SGHVS and FQNEAQ. The ends lost 5 bases at V and 0 bases at J; junction bases unmatched: 8. Per the original methods: Using reference gene primer amplification, nucleated cell counts were estimated. The table came from immunoSEQ multiplex PCR; TCRdb's copy has only in-frame clones and leaves some out. That table is the source of V, J and clone size, and D and trimming were worked out from the DNA. This repertoire shows over 65,000 clones, approximately 86% found once; its top ten account for about 16%. The clonotype was recovered from a man older than 75 with active COVID-19. The V and J genes are TRBV7-8 and TRBJ2-7; 9 nucleotides line up with TRBD1. The source material was peripheral blood. CDR3 bases: TGTGCCAGCAGCCGACCTAGGGACAGGGACTCCTACGAGCAGTACTTC. It is translated as CASSRPRDRDSYEQYF.